These 16 T cell receptor beta chains share one sample of origin, sequenced in a study of blood T cells in healthy people across ages. It was with a sample-barcoded 5' primer and a J-beta primer mix that a second PCR of roughly 7 to 11 cycles was run. Each CDR3 protein is one row after TCRdb ran MiXCR on the 5' RACE reads. The sample holds roughly 730,000 distinct CDR3 sequences, roughly three fifths seen once. The sequenced material came from blood. The receptors here all came from a man between 35 and 55 years old in good health.

This clonotype was observed a few times. The chain recombines TRBV6-5 with TRBJ2-2; TRBD1 matches 9 bases. The CDR3 is 15 residues long. Germline CDR1 is MNHEY and CDR2 is SVGAGI. Trimming at V came to 10 bases and at J to 5 bases, leaving 11 bases not matched to a gene. CDR3 sequence reads: CATKTGTGLTGELFF. The CDR3 DNA sequence: TGTGCCACCAAAACCGGGACAGGGCTAACCGGGGAGCTGTTTTTT.

The chain has TRBV29-1 and TRBJ2-5; tentatively, D is TRBD2 (7 bases). Germline V gene data show CDR1 as SQVTM and CDR2 as ANQGSEA. The CDR3 length is 13 residues. V lost 7 bases and J 5 bases, leaving 17 bases between the germline ends. As DNA, the CDR3 is TGCAGCGCCGAACAGGGAGGGACGGAGACCCAGTACTTC. It is translated as CSAEQGGTETQYF.

The gene calls are TRBV20-1 and TRBJ1-5; a weak D match, TRBD1 (5 bases). The CDR3 is 12 residues long. V was clipped by 0 bases and J by 7 bases, with 7 bases between them. The germline V gene has CDR1 DFQATT and CDR2 SNEGSKA (reference sequence). The CDR3 DNA reads TGCAGTGCTAGAGATCGGGGCCAGCCCCAGCATTTT. Residues: CSARDRGQPQHF.

The rearrangement joins TRBV7-9 to TRBJ2-1; D might be TRBD1 or TRBD2, each matching 5 bases. The V end lost 8 bases, the J end lost 4 bases, and 15 bases lay between the germline ends. This CDR3 contains 14 residues. From germline, CDR1 is SEHNR and CDR2 FQNEAQ (reference sequence). The CDR3 loop reads CASRKGTFYNEQFF. The CDR3 coding sequence is TGTGCCAGCCGTAAAGGGACGTTTTACAATGAGCAGTTCTTC.

In its sample, this clonotype was seen a few times. Written as DNA, the CDR3 is TGTGCCAGTGGGACAGGGGAATACAACTATGGCTACACCTTC. Encoded protein: CASGTGEYNYGYTF. The chain carries TRBV6-4 and TRBJ1-2; 10 nucleotides line up with TRBD1. V lost 9 bases and J lost 2; bases outside the gene matches: 6. From germline, CDR1 is MRHNA and CDR2 SNTAGT. CDR3 length: 14 amino acids.

The gene calls are TRBV4-3 and TRBJ2-1; D uncertain. V was cut by 2 bases and J by 7 bases, with 9 bases left in between. Germline assignment: CDR1 LGHNA and CDR2 YSLEER. There are 13 residues in the CDR3. The CDR3 reads CASSQPAENEQFF. The CDR3 region has the DNA TGCGCCAGCAGCCAACCGGCGGAAAATGAGCAGTTCTTC.

The chain carries TRBV5-1 and TRBJ1-2, with 11 nucleotides matching TRBD1. Germline CDR1 and CDR2: SGHRS and YFSETQ. With V trimmed by 4 bases and J by 6 bases, 11 bases remained unmatched. The CDR3 has 16 amino acids. The CDR3 reads CASSILGQGALHGYTF. CDR3 in DNA: TGCGCCAGCAGCATACTCGGACAGGGGGCTTTGCATGGCTACACCTTC. The variable domain in full, with the rest retrieved from reference TRBV5-1 and TRBJ1-2, is KAGVTQTPRYLIKTRGQQVTLSCSPISGHRSVSWYQQTPGQGLQFLFEYFSETQRNKGNFPGRFSGRQFSNSRSEMNVSTLELGDSALYLCASSILGQGALHGYTFGSGTRLTVV.

Here the CDR3 reads CASAGRGTGLQETQYF. The CDR3 DNA sequence: TGTGCCAGCGCGGGTCGGGGAACGGGTTTGCAAGAGACCCAGTACTTC. The rearrangement links TRBV7-9 to TRBJ2-5; the D gene is possibly TRBD2 (5 bases). Trimming removed 8 bases from V and 2 bases from J, with 21 bases in between. CDR1 and CDR2 from the germline V gene are SEHNR and FQNEAQ (reference sequence). The CDR3 has 16 residues.

V and J are TRBV5-4 and TRBJ1-2, with D hard to call. The CDR3 is made up of 13 amino acids. The germline gives CDR1 SGHNT, CDR2 YYREEE (reference sequence). V was pared by 4 bases and J by 7 bases, with 14 bases between. CDR3 region: CASSPRGPGGYTF. The DNA for the CDR3 is TGTGCCAGCAGCCCACGAGGGCCAGGTGGCTACACCTTC.

The chain links TRBV21-1 to TRBJ1-1. TRBV21-1 is recorded as a pseudogene. This CDR3 is built from 17 residues. CDR3 nucleotides: TGTGCCAGCAGCTTACGAGGATGGGTTATTCGGAGCACTGAAGCTTTCTTT. Translating it yields CASSLRGWVIRSTEAFF.

Notes on this clonotype: At one of its ends the junction is not consistent with the germline gene, which may arise from a read error. This chain uses TRBV7-8 with TRBJ2-5; D not certain. CDR1 and CDR2 from the germline V gene are SGHVS and FQNEAQ. The CDR3 is 15 amino acids. The CDR3 nucleotides read TGTGCCAGCAGCTTAGGGTACCACCAGCAAGGGACCCAGTACTTC. Its protein product is CASSLGYHQQGTQYF.

The chain has TRBV4-1 and TRBJ2-1, with TRBD2 matching over 7 bases. The last part of the DNA fits TRBJ2-7 better; the J call may be wrong. CDR3 length equals 15 residues. CDR1 is MGHRA, CDR2 YSYEKL, per germline. The CDR3 here is CASSQEGGVLYEQYF. For the CDR3, the DNA is TGCGCCAGCAGCCAAGAGGGGGGGGTGCTCTACGAGCAGTACTTC.

This chain joins TRBV5-1 and TRBJ2-7; D is perhaps TRBD1 (5 bases). Germline CDR1 SGHRS, CDR2 YFSETQ. V was clipped by 4 bases and J by 0 bases, with 14 bases between them. The CDR3 consists of 15 residues. CDR3 residues: CASSPFQGGSYEQYF. The CDR3 coding sequence is TGCGCCAGCAGCCCTTTTCAGGGTGGCTCCTACGAGCAGTACTTC.

The sample holds one count of this clonotype. CDR3 residues: CASSLRGDSRYLSSYNEQFF. The CDR3 DNA reads as TGTGCCAGCAGCTTAAGGGGGGACAGCAGGTATCTCAGCTCCTACAATGAGCAGTTCTTC. The J gene is TRBJ2-1, the V gene TRBV7-2; a possible D gene is TRBD1 (7 bases). V gave up 2 bases and J gave up 0 bases, with 23 bases separating them. The germline CDR1 and CDR2 sequences are SGHTA and FQGNSA. CDR3 size: 20 residues.

This clonotype was detected only once. The V gene is TRBV20-1, the J gene TRBJ2-4, with 11 bases lining up with TRBD1. The CDR3 runs 17 residues. Trimming removed 6 bases from V and 1 base from J; junction bases left unmatched: 11. Germline V gives CDR1 DFQATT, CDR2 SNEGSKA (reference sequence). CDR3 nucleotides: TGCAGTGCCGCGGACAGGGGGCTTGGGAGGGCCAAAAACATTCAGTACTTC. Translated, it gives CSAADRGLGRAKNIQYF.

The V and J genes are TRBV3-1 and TRBJ2-7; 8 bases map to TRBD2. The CDR3 consists of 15 residues. V gave up 4 bases and J gave up 1 base; unmatched junction bases: 6. Germline-derived CDR1 and CDR2 are LGHDT and YNNKEL (reference sequence). CDR3 DNA sequence: TGTGCCAGCAGCCCATTGAAGCGGGGGTCCTACGAGCAGTACTTC. It codes for CASSPLKRGSYEQYF.